The rows below give T cell receptor beta chains drawn from one sample of a study of tumor and adjacent non-tumor tissue in lung cancer. TCRdb redid the calling of the multiplex PCR reads with MiXCR, one entry per CDR3 protein. The sample has about 90,000 distinct CDR3 sequences; around 57% are singletons. The specimen sequenced was lung tumor tissue. These receptors all come from a man between 65 and 85 years old with non-small cell lung cancer. The CDR3 runs from the conserved cysteine through the conserved F or W. A D gene is named only where the DNA matches it firmly. Clone sizes are given selectively: once, few, many, or a class where the clone is expanded.

>-|-|TRBJ2-7|TRBV28
TGTGCCAGCATCACTCAGCTTGAGCAGTACTTC
CASITQLEQYF
>TRBD2|many|TRBJ2-7|TRBV5-4
TGTGCCAGCAGCCCCCCGGTCGGCGGGGGGAGCTCCTACGAGCAGTACTTC
CASSPPVGGGSSYEQYF
>-|-|TRBJ2-1|TRBV5-1
TGCGCCAGCAACTTGTTCGCTTCTCGGAACAATGAGCAGTTCTTC
CASNLFASRNNEQFF
>-|-|TRBJ2-6|TRBV12-3/TRBV12-4
TGTGCCAGCAGTTTATCAGGGACAAAACTCTCTGGGGCCAAGGTCCCGACTTTC
CASSLSGTKLSGAKVPTF
>-|-|TRBJ2-3|TRBV6-6
TGTACCAGCAGTTGGTCTACCAGCACAGATACGCAGTATTTT
CTSSWSTSTDTQYF
>-|medium-sized|TRBJ1-3|TRBV4-1
TGCGCCAGCAGCGTGGGGGCAAGGCTCTCTGGAAACACCATATATTTT
CASSVGARLSGNTIYF
>-|-|TRBJ1-6|TRBV6-2/TRBV6-3
TGTGCCAGCACTTGGAGCGGGGATTCACCCCTCCACTTT
CASTWSGDSPLHF
>TRBD1|medium-sized|TRBJ2-5|TRBV6-5
TGTGCCAGCGGGACAGGGGAACGGGAGACCCAGTACTTC
CASGTGERETQYF
>-|-|TRBJ1-4|TRBV30
TGTGCCACCCCTCAGCGGGCGGCTGAAAAACTGTTTTTT
CATPQRAAEKLFF
>TRBD1|few|TRBJ1-5|TRBV6-6
TGTGCCAGCAGTAAACAGGGGGCGGAACAGCCCCAGCATTTT
CASSKQGAEQPQHF
>-|many|TRBJ2-3|TRBV4-1
TGCGCCAGCAGCCAAAGACTCCTGAACACAGATACGCAGTATTTT
CASSQRLLNTDTQYF
>-|-|TRBJ2-7|TRBV4-1
TGCGCCATCAGCCAAGGGCGGGACACATGGGAGCAGTACTTC
CAISQGRDTWEQYF
>-|-|TRBJ1-6|TRBV6-5
TGTGCCAGCAGTCTCACTACCGGGTCCACGAATAGTTCACCCCTCCACTTT
CASSLTTGSTNSSPLHF
>-|few|TRBJ2-3|TRBV11-2
TGTACCAGCAGCTTAGACCGGAACAGCGGGGATACGCAGTATTTT
CTSSLDRNSGDTQYF
>-|-|TRBJ2-1|TRBV4-1
TGCGCCAGCAGCCCTCTTCGCGGGGTGGCCCGAGATGAGCAGTTCTTC
CASSPLRGVARDEQFF
>-|-|TRBJ2-3|TRBV11-2
TGTGCCAGCAGCTTACGGGTACTCCCTTCAGATACGCCGCATTTT
CASSLRVLPSDTPHF
>TRBD2|-|TRBJ2-7|TRBV11-2
TGTACCAGCAGTAGCACGGGAGGCGTGTACGAGCAGTACTTC
CTSSSTGGVYEQYF
>TRBD1|once|TRBJ2-7|TRBV11-2
TGTGCCAGCAGCCCGATTGCCGGGACAGGTACCTACGGGCAACACTTC
CASSPIAGTGTYGQHF
>TRBD2|many|TRBJ2-2|TRBV6-4
TGTGCCAGCAGTCCCGGGGGGGAGAACACCGGGGAGCTGTTTTTT
CASSPGGENTGELFF
>TRBD2|-|TRBJ2-5|TRBV2
TGTGCCAGCAGTGGGGCTAGCGGGGGACAAGAGACCCAGTACTTC
CASSGASGGQETQYF
>TRBD2|many|TRBJ2-7|TRBV4-2
TGTGCCAGCAGCCCGACCGGGGGGGCCTACGAGCAGTACTTC
CASSPTGGAYEQYF
>-|-|TRBJ2-7|TRBV7-8
TGTGCCAGCAGCAACCTTGGGGTAACCTACGAGCTGTACTTC
CASSNLGVTYELYF
>TRBD1|-|TRBJ2-5|TRBV11-2
TGTGCCATTAGCTTAGGGGACAGGGACCAAGAGACCCAGTACTTT
CAISLGDRDQETQYF
>-|-|TRBJ2-5|TRBV4-1
TGCGCCAGCAGCCAAGGTGCCAGCCAGGAGACCCAGTACTTC
CASSQGASQETQYF
>-|-|TRBJ2-7|TRBV28
TGTGCCAGCAGTTTACGGGGGACCTACGAGCAGTACTTC
CASSLRGTYEQYF
>-|-|TRBJ2-7|TRBV4-1
TGCGCCAGCAGCCTGGCGGAGAGCTCCTACGAGCAGTACTTC
CASSLAESSYEQYF